The T cell receptor (beta chain) described here comes from a study of blood T cells in healthy people across ages. Across the study: With template switching, about one barcoded beta molecule was captured per two T cells.

Between the trimmed V and J ends, which lost 7 bases and 1 base, there was a span of 14 bases. Germline CDR1 and CDR2: SGHTA and FQGNSA. This CDR3 has 14 residues. Next came a second PCR, run for roughly 7 to 12 cycles, which used a sample-barcoded 5' primer along with a J-beta primer mix. TCRdb re-called the 5' RACE reads through MiXCR, storing one row per CDR3 protein. The data show some 790,000 distinct CDR3 sequences, around 26% seen once. There are a few counts of this clonotype. Its target is not known. Notes on the study in general: Naive and antigen-experienced cells were not separated, limiting conclusive comparison.

The source is a woman aged 80 or older in good health. Input material: blood. This chain joins TRBV7-2 and TRBJ2-7; D might be TRBD1 or TRBD2, each matching 6 bases. The CDR3 is CASTVEGGSYEQYF. CDR3 coding DNA: TGTGCCAGCACCGTCGAGGGGGGATCCTACGAGCAGTACTTC. Combining the CDR3 with reference TRBV7-2 and TRBJ2-7 gives the whole variable domain GAGVSQSPSNKVTEKGKDVELRCDPISGHTALYWYRQSLGQGLEFLIYFQGNSAPDKSGLPSDRFSAERTGGSVSTLTIQRTQQEDSAVYLCASTVEGGSYEQYFGPGTRLTVT.